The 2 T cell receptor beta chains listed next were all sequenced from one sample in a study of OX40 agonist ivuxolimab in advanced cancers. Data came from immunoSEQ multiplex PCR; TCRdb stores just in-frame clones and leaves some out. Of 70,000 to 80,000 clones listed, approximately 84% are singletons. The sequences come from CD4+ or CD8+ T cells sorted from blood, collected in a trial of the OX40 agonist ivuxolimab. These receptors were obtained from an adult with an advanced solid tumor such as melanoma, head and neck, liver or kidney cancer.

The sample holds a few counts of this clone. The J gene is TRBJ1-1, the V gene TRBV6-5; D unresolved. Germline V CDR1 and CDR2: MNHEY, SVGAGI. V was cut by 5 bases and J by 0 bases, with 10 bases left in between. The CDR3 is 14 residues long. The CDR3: CASSNDPLNTEAFF. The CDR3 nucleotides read TGTGCCAGCAGTAATGACCCCTTGAACACTGAAGCTTTCTTT.

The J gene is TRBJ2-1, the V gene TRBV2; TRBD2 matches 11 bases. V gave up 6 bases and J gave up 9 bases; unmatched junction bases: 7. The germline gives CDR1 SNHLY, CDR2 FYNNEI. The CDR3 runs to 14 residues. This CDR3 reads CASRDTSGSSEQFF. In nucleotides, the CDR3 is TGTGCCAGCAGGGATACTAGCGGGAGCAGTGAGCAGTTCTTC.